This entry concerns a single TCR beta chain. Its antigen has not been determined. No much larger clonotype is one base removed from it; base qualities were not supplied. The CDR3 spans 16 residues, from the cysteine through the phenylalanine. Only the CDR3 DNA stays, 48 bases, in frame from base 1. V gives up 0 bases and J gives up 4 bases, and the segment between their germline ends measures 16 bases. For CDR1 and CDR2, the germline V gene lists MGHRA and YSYEKL. Receptor amplification or capture employed the immunoSEQ multiplex PCR assay. For TCR sequencing, RNA was extracted from every sample and reverse transcribed into cDNA to serve as template. First-strand cDNA was synthesized using SuperScript III with a 2:1 mix of oligo-dT and random hexamers. A synthetic immune receptor repertoire was used to gauge amplification bias, and whatever bias remained was removed computationally. The source study handled its data this way. Raw reads were preprocessed to remove errors, and CDR3 was defined by IMGT conventions from the conserved cysteine to phenylalanine. To get clonality, Shannon entropy was normalized by log2 of the number of productive unique TCRs and the result was subtracted from 1. Whether each scalp clone was CD4 or CD8 was inferred by checking scalp TCRbeta sequences against the CD4 and CD8 repertoires from sorted blood. The table comes from immuneACCESS by way of TCRdb, which keeps in-frame sequences with V and J called. Part of the clones is missing from these tables; in studies checked, under half for an unresolved V gene and the rest for unknown reasons. V, J and clone size are those of that table, while D and trimming were read from the DNA. This sample has roughly 100,000 clones in its table, and 55% of those were observed once. The ten largest clonotypes hold roughly 8.8% of the sample.

The data stem from a study of CD8+ T cells in alopecia areata (dated by TCRdb to 2017 to 2018). In the study overall: In both human patients and the C3H/HeJ mouse model, the study applied high-throughput TCRbeta sequencing to look at T cell clonal expansion in alopecia areata. RNA was obtained with the PAXgene miRNA kit for fixed scalp, the miRNeasy kit for PBMCs, and the RNeasy kit for mouse skin. Clonality in the scalp was compared among normal scalp (n=4), patchy alopecia areata scalp (n=8), and alopecia totalis/universalis scalp (n=8). On the human side, TCRbeta sequencing was run on scalp tissue and on sorted CD4+ and CD8+ peripheral blood T cells from healthy controls and from alopecia areata patients with either patchy or totalis/universalis disease. TCRbeta CDR3 regions were amplified by immunoSEQ multiplex PCR using 35 Vbeta forward and 13 Jbeta reverse primers.

The research as a whole found: Shared TCR sequences between patients were less evident than in mice, which may be partly attributable to HLA diversity in the patient population. Compared with normal scalp, lesional scalp, particularly in alopecia totalis/universalis, had higher clonality and more expanded CD8+ clones, which suggests antigenic drive. Scalp TCR repertoire analysis is complicated because resident alphabeta T cells in normal human skin are also sequenced, whereas mouse skin is dominated by gammadelta T cells.

PBMCs were separated by density centrifugation and stained for CD3, CD4 and CD8, after which CD4+ and CD8+ T cells were sorted on a FACSAria. Scalp biopsies and blood samples were provided by unaffected controls. The sequence is built from TRBV4-1 and TRBJ2-7; TRBD2 is a weak D gene call, 7 bases matching. Material for sequencing was CD4+ T cells sorted from blood. The receptor comes from a human donor in good health. The CDR3 has the sequence CASSQDGRGTKYEQYF. In nucleotide form, the sequence is TGCGCCAGCAGCCAAGATGGGAGGGGGACAAAATACGAGCAGTACTTC.